These 15 T cell receptor beta chains came from one sample sequenced in a study of blood T cell repertoires in COVID-19. Here immunoSEQ multiplex PCR was the method, and the copy in TCRdb shows in-frame clones only, minus some. The sample includes about 250,000 clones, around nine tenths of them seen just once. The sample was peripheral blood. These receptors were obtained from a woman in her sixties or seventies who had recovered from COVID-19.

V and J are TRBV7-9 and TRBJ1-5, with unresolved D. The CDR3 covers 14 residues. Germline lookup yields CDR1 SEHNR and CDR2 FQNEAQ (reference sequence). The V end lost 1 base, the J end lost 3 bases, and 7 bases lay between the germline ends. The CDR3 sequence is CASSLGSNNQPQHF. The CDR3 DNA reads TGTGCCAGCAGCTTAGGATCTAACAATCAGCCCCAGCATTTT.

This clone turned up a few times. V gene TRBV7-9 combines with J gene TRBJ1-1; no clear D. CDR3 length: 14 amino acids. Germline V lookup: CDR1 SEHNR, CDR2 FQNEAQ (reference sequence). The germline V and J ends were trimmed by 1 base and 7 bases, with 13 bases remaining between them. CDR3 bases: TGTGCCAGCAGCTTAGTACCTACTCGGGATGAAGCTTTCTTT. Amino acid sequence: CASSLVPTRDEAFF.

The genes are TRBV5-1 and TRBJ2-7; tentatively, D is TRBD1 (5 bases). The length of the CDR3 is 14 residues. CDR1 and CDR2 from the germline V gene are SGHRS and YFSETQ. Trimming left V 7 bases short and J 0 bases short, with 14 bases between. The DNA of the CDR3 is TGCGCCAGCTCTAAACCCGACAGCTCCTACGAGCAGTACTTC. Amino acid sequence: CASSKPDSSYEQYF.

The chain's CDR3 is CASSFTYAGGPSYNEQFF. In DNA form, the CDR3 reads TGTGCCAGCAGCTTTACCTACGCGGGGGGGCCTTCCTACAATGAGCAGTTCTTC. This chain uses TRBV11-2 with TRBJ2-1, with 9 bases matching TRBD2. J was trimmed by 1 base and V by 3 bases; bases with no gene match: 10. The CDR3 is 18 amino acids. The germline CDR1 and CDR2 sequences are SGHAT and FQNNGV.

The chain recombines TRBV6-5 with TRBJ2-3; 11 bases fit TRBD2. V trimming: 6 bases; J trimming: 4 bases; junction bases outside the gene matches: 6. CDR1 MNHEY and CDR2 SVGAGI come from the germline V gene. CDR3 length: 15 residues. CDR3 sequence: CASRPRGLAADTQYF. In DNA form, the CDR3 reads TGTGCCAGCAGGCCCCGGGGACTAGCGGCAGATACGCAGTATTTT.

V is TRBV19 and J is TRBJ2-5; 8 bases align to TRBD2. Per germline, CDR1 LNHDA and CDR2 SQIVND (reference sequence). The length of the CDR3 is 12 residues. The ends lost 4 bases at V and 5 bases at J; junction bases unmatched: 0. The CDR3 bases are TGTGCCAGTAGTACGGGGGGGGAGACCCAGTACTTC. It codes for CASSTGGETQYF.

This chain links TRBV19 with TRBJ1-2; the D is unclear. Trimming took off 3 bases at V and 4 bases at J, with 9 bases between the two ends. From germline, CDR1 is LNHDA and CDR2 SQIVND (reference sequence). There are 13 residues in the CDR3. CDR3 sequence: CASSISNSYGYTF. In DNA form, the CDR3 reads TGTGCCAGTAGTATCTCGAACAGCTATGGCTACACCTTC.

The gene calls are TRBV7-9 and TRBJ2-2, with TRBD1 matching over 7 bases. J lost 6 bases, V lost 4 bases, and 5 bases had no gene match. This CDR3 is 14 amino acids long. Germline V lookup: CDR1 SEHNR, CDR2 FQNEAQ (reference sequence). The CDR3 reads CASSSIQGAGELFF. CDR3 nucleotide sequence: TGTGCCAGCAGCTCAATCCAGGGGGCCGGGGAGCTGTTTTTT.

The rearrangement links TRBV7-9 to TRBJ1-4; perhaps TRBD1 as D (5 bases). CDR1 and CDR2 (germline): SEHNR, FQNEAQ (reference sequence). The CDR3 spans 15 residues. The V and J ends lost 4 bases and 2 bases respectively, with 11 bases between them. The CDR3, as DNA: TGTGCCAGCAGCTCCCGGACACGCACTAATGAAAAACTGTTTTTT. Protein: CASSSRTRTNEKLFF. The full variable domain, rest sourced from reference TRBV7-9 and TRBJ1-4, is DTGVSQNPRHKITKRGQNVTFRCDPISEHNRLYWYRQTLGQGPEFLTYFQNEAQLEKSRLLSDRFSAERPKGSFSTLEIQRTEQGDSAMYLCASSSRTRTNEKLFFGSGTQLSVL.

Only a few counts were recorded for this clone. This chain links TRBV7-9 with TRBJ1-2; a weak D match, TRBD1 (6 bases). Between the trimmed V and J ends, which lost 4 bases and 9 bases, there was a span of 27 bases. Germline loops: CDR1 SEHNR, CDR2 FQNEAQ (reference sequence). The CDR3 length is 17 residues. The CDR3 region is CASSSPFVYSGGQSYTF. CDR3 DNA sequence: TGTGCCAGCAGCTCACCTTTTGTATATTCCGGGGGGCAAAGCTACACCTTC.

The V and J genes are TRBV6-5 and TRBJ2-7; 11 bases align to TRBD1. The CDR3 loop spans 12 amino acids. With 11 bases clipped from V and 4 bases from J, the junction kept 4 bases outside the gene matches. Germline CDR1 and CDR2: MNHEY and SVGAGI. The CDR3 region is CAGRDRGYEQYF. CDR3 in DNA: TGTGCCGGGAGGGACAGGGGGTACGAGCAGTACTTC.

This rearrangement joins TRBV19 to TRBJ1-2; TRBD1 might be the D (5 bases). The CDR3 runs 16 residues. Per the germline V gene, CDR1 is LNHDA and CDR2 is SQIVND (reference sequence). The V end lost 3 bases, the J end lost 0 bases, and 14 bases lay between the germline ends. This CDR3 is CASSISFTGANYGYTF. CDR3 sequence (DNA): TGTGCCAGTAGTATCTCGTTTACAGGAGCTAACTATGGCTACACCTTC.

The genes are TRBV6-2 or TRBV6-3 and TRBJ2-5; the D is unclear. Germline CDR1 and CDR2: MNHEY and SVGEGT. The V gene lost 6 bases and the J gene lost 4 bases, with 6 bases spanning the gap. The CDR3 extends over 11 amino acids. The chain's CDR3 is CASSLGETQYF. CDR3 sequence (DNA): TGTGCCAGCAGCCTCGGAGAGACCCAGTACTTC.

The chain recombines TRBV4-2 with TRBJ2-3, with 11 nucleotides matching TRBD2. The junction had 7 bases not matched to a gene; V was cut back by 3 bases and J by 5 bases. From germline, CDR1 is LGHNA and CDR2 YNFKEQ. The CDR3 extends over 16 amino acids. The CDR3 DNA sequence: TGTGCCAGCAGCCAGGGTAGCGGGGGGGCATTAGATACGCAGTATTTT. Translation: CASSQGSGGALDTQYF.

The chain carries TRBV10-3 and TRBJ1-3; D is perhaps TRBD1 (5 bases). Per germline, CDR1 ENHRY and CDR2 SYGVKD. The V end lost 7 bases, the J end lost 0 bases, and 10 bases lay between the germline ends. This CDR3 comprises 14 residues. The CDR3 reads CAIMHDSSGNTIYF. As DNA, the CDR3 is TGTGCCATCATGCACGACAGCTCTGGAAACACCATATATTTT.